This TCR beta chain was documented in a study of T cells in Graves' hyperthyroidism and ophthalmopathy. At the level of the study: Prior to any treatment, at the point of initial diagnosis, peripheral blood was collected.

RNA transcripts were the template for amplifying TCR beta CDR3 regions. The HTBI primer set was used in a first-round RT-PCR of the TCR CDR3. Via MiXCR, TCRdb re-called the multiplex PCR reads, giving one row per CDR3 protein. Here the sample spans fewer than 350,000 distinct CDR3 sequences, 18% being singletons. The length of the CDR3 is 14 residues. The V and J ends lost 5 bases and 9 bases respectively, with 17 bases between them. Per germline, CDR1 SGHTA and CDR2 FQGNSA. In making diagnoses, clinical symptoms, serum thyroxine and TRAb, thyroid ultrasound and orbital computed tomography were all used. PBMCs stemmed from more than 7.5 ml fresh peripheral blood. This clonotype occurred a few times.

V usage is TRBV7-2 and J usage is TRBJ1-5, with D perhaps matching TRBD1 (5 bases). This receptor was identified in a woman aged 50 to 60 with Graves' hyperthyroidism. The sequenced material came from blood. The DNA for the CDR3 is TGTGCCAGCAGCCCCCTGGGGGGGACGGGGCCCCAGCATTTT. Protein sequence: CASSPLGGTGPQHF.